The 25 T cell receptor beta chains reported below all come from one sample, sequenced in a study of CD8 T cells in ankylosing spondylitis. Each CDR3 protein is one row after TCRdb ran MiXCR on the 5' RACE reads. The sample has roughly 38,000 distinct CDR3 sequences, approximately 15% seen once; the top ten hold around 45%. Sequenced input: blood. The receptors were gathered from a male donor with ankylosing spondylitis or in good health (not recorded which).

This CDR3 reads CSGNFAGARVSYNEQFF. DNA of the CDR3: TGCAGCGGAAATTTCGCAGGGGCTAGGGTCTCCTACAATGAGCAGTTCTTC. This sequence joins TRBV20-1 and TRBJ2-1, with TRBD1 as a possible D gene (6 bases). From germline, CDR1 is DFQATT and CDR2 SNEGSKA (reference sequence). CDR3 length: 17 residues.

The chain joins TRBV7-2 to TRBJ2-7, with TRBD2 as a possible D gene (5 bases). The CDR3 contains 13 residues. Germline lookup yields CDR1 SGHTA and CDR2 FQGNSA. The V end was cut by 5 bases, the J end by 2 bases, with 10 bases between. The CDR3 region has the DNA TGTGCCAGCAGCCTCTTGAGGGCCTACGAGCAGTACTTC. Translation: CASSLLRAYEQYF. The variable domain in full, completed from reference TRBV7-2 and TRBJ2-7, reads GAGVSQSPSNKVTEKGKDVELRCDPISGHTALYWYRQSLGQGLEFLIYFQGNSAPDKSGLPSDRFSAERTGGSVSTLTIQRTQQEDSAVYLCASSLLRAYEQYFGPGTRLTVT.

The sample holds a few counts of this clonotype. The chain combines TRBV20-1 with TRBJ1-5; D unclear. With 3 bases removed from V and 0 bases from J, the gap between germline ends came to 6 bases. The germline V gene has CDR1 DFQATT and CDR2 SNEGSKA (reference sequence). The CDR3 length is 13 residues. In DNA, the CDR3 is TGCAGTGCTAGCAGTAATAGCAATCAGCCCCAGCATTTT. Amino acid sequence: CSASSNSNQPQHF.

As concerns this clonotype: A read error may account for a junction end that differs from germline. J is TRBJ2-7 and V is TRBV27; D is perhaps TRBD1 (5 bases). The CDR3 has 10 amino acids. The germline CDR1 and CDR2 sequences are MNHEY and SMNVEV (reference sequence). CDR3 region: CASSSKRGPF. The DNA for the CDR3 is TGTGCCAGCAGTTCCAAAAGGGGCCCCTTC.

This clonotype was observed a few times. The chain carries TRBV29-1 and TRBJ2-1, with 8 bases identical to TRBD2. With 4 bases clipped from V and 7 bases from J, the junction kept 15 bases outside the gene matches. The CDR3 extends over 16 amino acids. CDR1 is SQVTM, CDR2 ANQGSEA, per germline. In DNA form, the CDR3 reads TGCAGCGTTGGGATCAGGGGACTAGGGAGGGATAATGAGCAGTTCTTC. Translated: CSVGIRGLGRDNEQFF.

A few counts support this clonotype. This chain connects TRBV4-3 to TRBJ1-1; D remains ambiguous. The CDR3 contains 15 residues. The germline CDR1 and CDR2 sequences are LGHNA and YSLEER. V gave up 0 bases and J gave up 5 bases, with 13 bases separating them. The CDR3 region has the DNA TGCGCCAGCAGCCAAGATCCCGGCCGGGAGACTGAAGCTTTCTTT. Protein: CASSQDPGRETEAFF.

This clonotype has a handful of counts. The rearrangement joins TRBV7-9 to TRBJ2-2; D not resolved. CDR1 SEHNR and CDR2 FQNEAQ come from the germline V gene (reference sequence). CDR3 length: 14 amino acids. Trimming took off 2 bases at V and 1 base at J, with 5 bases between the two ends. This CDR3 is CASSLTQNTGELFF. The DNA for the CDR3 is TGTGCCAGCAGCTTAACCCAGAACACCGGGGAGCTGTTTTTT.

V and J are TRBV4-3 and TRBJ2-3, with 14 bases matching TRBD2. Looked up from germline, CDR1 is LGHNA and CDR2 is YSLEER. The length of the CDR3 is 16 residues. The ends lost 5 bases at V and 4 bases at J; junction bases unmatched: 5. The CDR3 here is CASSTGTSGSPDTQYF. The CDR3 DNA reads TGCGCCAGCAGCACAGGGACTAGCGGGAGCCCAGATACGCAGTATTTT.

This clonotype was seen more than once but under ten times. The chain carries TRBV28 and TRBJ2-7; D is uncertain. Trimming took 1 base from V and 5 from J, leaving 9 bases between them. CDR1 MDHEN and CDR2 SYDVKM come from the germline V gene. This CDR3 is built from 13 residues. The DNA for the CDR3 is TGTGCCAGCAGTTTATACGTCCTCAACGAGCAGTACTTC. It encodes CASSLYVLNEQYF. The whole variable domain, filled in from reference TRBV28 and TRBJ2-7, reads DVKVTQSSRYLVKRTGEKVFLECVQDMDHENMFWYRQDPGLGLRLIYFSYDVKMKEKGDIPEGYSVSREKKERFSLILESASTNQTSMYLCASSLYVLNEQYFGPGTRLTVT.

This chain links TRBV20-1 with TRBJ2-1; TRBD2 matches 13 bases. This CDR3 contains 15 residues. Germline CDR1 is DFQATT and CDR2 is SNEGSKA (reference sequence). Trimming removed 4 bases from V and 6 bases from J; junction bases left unmatched: 6. CDR3 sequence (DNA): TGCAGTGCTAACGGACTAGCGGGAGTTTTCAATGAGCAGTTCTTC. This encodes CSANGLAGVFNEQFF.

The chain is built from TRBV14 and TRBJ2-3; possible D gene TRBD2, 6 bases. Germline lookup yields CDR1 SGHDN and CDR2 FVKESK. The CDR3 is made up of 17 amino acids. The V gene lost 0 bases and the J gene lost 6 bases, with 19 bases spanning the gap. Here the CDR3 DNA reads TGTGCCAGCAGCCAAGATCCGCATGGGACTTCGGGGGATACGCAGTATTTT. Amino acid sequence: CASSQDPHGTSGDTQYF.

The rearrangement links TRBV7-9 to TRBJ2-1; D uncertain. Trimming took off 3 bases at V and 6 bases at J, with 9 bases between the two ends. Germline V gene lookup returns CDR1 SEHNR and CDR2 FQNEAQ (reference sequence). The CDR3 is made up of 13 amino acids. CDR3: CASSFVYGNEQFF. The CDR3 DNA reads as TGTGCCAGCAGCTTTGTGTATGGCAATGAGCAGTTCTTC.

A few counts support this clonotype. The V and J genes are TRBV9 and TRBJ2-7; the D gene is possibly TRBD2 (5 bases). Per germline, CDR1 SGDLS and CDR2 YYNGEE. There are 13 residues in the CDR3. V was cut by 0 bases and J by 6 bases, with 10 bases left in between. Here the CDR3 reads CASSVAAGSEQYV. CDR3 nucleotide sequence: TGTGCCAGCAGCGTAGCTGCTGGGAGCGAGCAGTACGTC.

V and J are TRBV27 and TRBJ2-3; TRBD2 aligns across 8 bases. Trimming cost V 5 bases and J 6 bases; bases outside gene matches: 13. The CDR3 covers 16 residues. Germline V gene lookup returns CDR1 MNHEY and CDR2 SMNVEV (reference sequence). CDR3 region: CASSTAGREGGDTQYF. The CDR3 bases are TGTGCCAGCAGTACCGCCGGGAGGGAGGGCGGTGATACGCAGTATTTT.

This chain joins TRBV7-2 and TRBJ2-3, with 9 bases aligning to TRBD2. The CDR3 totals 15 residues. Germline V gives CDR1 SGHTA, CDR2 FQGNSA. J gave up 4 bases and V 4 bases, and 6 bases lay outside the gene matches. CDR3 residues: CASSWAGGPSDTQYF. CDR3 nucleotide sequence: TGTGCCAGCAGCTGGGCGGGAGGGCCGTCAGATACGCAGTATTTT.

The CDR3 sequence: CASSNLAGWNEQFF. As DNA, the CDR3 is TGTGCCAGCAGTAATCTAGCGGGATGGAATGAGCAGTTCTTC. This chain uses TRBV2 with TRBJ2-1; 9 bases line up with TRBD2. The CDR3 covers 14 residues. The V and J ends lost 5 bases and 7 bases, in that order; junction bases with no gene match: 6. Germline values: CDR1 SNHLY, CDR2 FYNNEI.

The rearrangement links TRBV11-2 to TRBJ1-1, with TRBD1 as a possible D gene (6 bases). Germline loops: CDR1 SGHAT, CDR2 FQNNGV. This CDR3 contains 14 residues. The V end was cut by 5 bases, the J end by 1 base, with 11 bases between. CDR3 nucleotides: TGTGCCAGCAGCGGCAGACAGGAGAACACTGAAGCTTTCTTT. Amino acids: CASSGRQENTEAFF.

The rearrangement links TRBV4-3 to TRBJ2-3; the D gene is possibly TRBD2 (6 bases). The germline CDR1 and CDR2 sequences are LGHNA and YSLEER. The V end lost 1 base, the J end lost 5 bases, and 13 bases lay between the germline ends. The CDR3 extends over 15 amino acids. This CDR3 reads CASSQASRRGDTQYF. CDR3 bases: TGCGCCAGCAGCCAAGCATCCCGGCGGGGAGATACGCAGTATTTT.

This clonotype was picked up many times. The genes are TRBV4-3 and TRBJ2-1; D may be TRBD2 (6 bases). Germline loops: CDR1 LGHNA, CDR2 YSLEER. V dropped 4 bases and J dropped 4 bases, with 11 bases sitting between them. The CDR3 length is 14 residues. The CDR3 DNA reads as TGCGCCAGCAGCCTATCCCGGGGGTACAATGAGCAGTTCTTC. Residues: CASSLSRGYNEQFF.

The CDR3 here is CSVTLDRVVNEQYF. In DNA form, the CDR3 reads TGCAGCGTAACCCTGGACAGGGTAGTCAACGAGCAGTACTTC. The gene calls are TRBV29-1 and TRBJ2-7; TRBD1 matches at 8 bases. V gave up 6 bases and J gave up 5 bases; unmatched junction bases: 12. The CDR3 has 14 residues. CDR1 and CDR2 from the germline V gene are SQVTM and ANQGSEA.

This chain joins TRBV18 and TRBJ2-2; D may be TRBD1 or TRBD2 (6 bases each). The V end was cut by 3 bases, the J end by 0 bases, with 8 bases between. This CDR3 region has 15 residues. Germline loops: CDR1 KGHSH, CDR2 LQKENI. CDR3 residues: CASSPGGPNTGELFF. The DNA of the CDR3 is TGTGCCAGCTCACCGGGGGGCCCGAACACCGGGGAGCTGTTTTTT.

V is TRBV7-3 and J is TRBJ1-1; D is unclear. This CDR3 contains 13 residues. Between the trimmed V and J ends, which lost 1 base and 2 bases, there was a span of 5 bases. CDR1 and CDR2 from the germline V gene are SGHTA and FQGTGA. CDR3 residues: CASSLMFNTEAFF. The CDR3 bases are TGTGCCAGCAGCTTAATGTTTAACACTGAAGCTTTCTTT.

This clonotype was observed a handful of times. The chain carries TRBV12-3 or TRBV12-4 and TRBJ2-2, with 14 bases matching TRBD2. CDR3 length: 15 residues. V dropped 7 bases and J dropped 5; count of bases not matched to a gene: 3. CDR3 DNA sequence: TGTGCCAGCACCCGGACTAGCGGGGGGACCGGGGAGCTGTTTTTT. Translated, it gives CASTRTSGGTGELFF.

The V call is TRBV29-1, the J call TRBJ2-7, with 7 bases aligning to TRBD1. Losses at the gene ends were 1 base for V and 5 bases for J; bases not matched to a gene: 11. CDR1 is SQVTM, CDR2 ANQGSEA, per germline. The CDR3 consists of 15 residues. For the CDR3, the DNA is TGCAGCGTTGAAGGTTCAGTAGGGCAGGGGGACGAGCAGTACTTC. Translated: CSVEGSVGQGDEQYF.

This clonotype appeared a few times. The gene calls are TRBV11-2 and TRBJ2-3, with a tentative D call TRBD2 (7 bases). V gave up 0 bases and J gave up 3 bases, with 10 bases separating them. CDR1 and CDR2 (germline): SGHAT, FQNNGV. The CDR3 contains 15 residues. As DNA, the CDR3 is TGTGCCAGCAGCTTAGAAGGGGGGGCAACAGATACGCAGTATTTT. Its protein is CASSLEGGATDTQYF.